This is a list of T cell receptor beta chains from one sample in a study of cytomegalovirus exposure and HLA in healthy donors. The assay was immunoSEQ multiplex PCR, and TCRdb's table has in-frame clones only and misses some. The repertoire holds 220,000 or so clones, 65% to 75% seen once, with 1.8% in the top ten. Sample: PBMCs. The receptors originated from a woman aged 30 to 39 in good health and CMV-seronegative. Each CDR3 is given with its conserved first and last residue. The order of the fields is D gene, J gene, V gene, CDR3 protein. D genes are given only for firm matches.

D gene: -; J gene: TRBJ2-2; V gene: TRBV9; CDR3 protein: CASSVGRVETGELFF
D gene: -; J gene: TRBJ1-3; V gene: TRBV2; CDR3 protein: CASTFPGLPSGNTIYF
D gene: -; J gene: TRBJ1-5; V gene: TRBV7-8; CDR3 protein: CASSALGQIQPQHF
D gene: -; J gene: TRBJ2-7; V gene: TRBV4-1; CDR3 protein: CASSQEDSPYEQYF
D gene: TRBD1; J gene: TRBJ2-1; V gene: TRBV5-1; CDR3 protein: CASSLVGQGVYNEQFF
D gene: TRBD2; J gene: TRBJ2-3; V gene: TRBV30; CDR3 protein: CAWGTSDLRTDTQYF
D gene: -; J gene: TRBJ1-5; V gene: TRBV6-1; CDR3 protein: CASSMTGSNQPQHF
D gene: -; J gene: TRBJ2-1; V gene: TRBV7-3; CDR3 protein: CASSLQGNEQFF
D gene: TRBD1; J gene: TRBJ1-1; V gene: TRBV2; CDR3 protein: CASSHTGEDTEAFF
D gene: -; J gene: TRBJ2-7; V gene: TRBV6-6; CDR3 protein: CASSPHGGSYEQYF
D gene: TRBD2; J gene: TRBJ2-6; V gene: TRBV18; CDR3 protein: CASYPGGSGANVLTF
D gene: TRBD2; J gene: TRBJ2-1; V gene: TRBV19; CDR3 protein: CASSMTPSGGNNEQFF
D gene: TRBD2; J gene: TRBJ2-7; V gene: TRBV12-5; CDR3 protein: CASGPYMSSGSGDEQYF
D gene: TRBD2; J gene: TRBJ2-1; V gene: TRBV7-8; CDR3 protein: CASSLAHGLADKNYNEQFF
D gene: TRBD1; J gene: TRBJ2-7; V gene: TRBV6-5; CDR3 protein: CASSRDRVYEQYF
D gene: TRBD1; J gene: TRBJ2-2; V gene: TRBV6-4; CDR3 protein: CASSPGTGTTGELFF
D gene: TRBD1; J gene: TRBJ2-5; V gene: TRBV19; CDR3 protein: CASGGTGGFETQYF
D gene: TRBD1; J gene: TRBJ1-1; V gene: TRBV15; CDR3 protein: CATSLIRGLNTEAFF
D gene: TRBD1; J gene: TRBJ1-1; V gene: TRBV5-8; CDR3 protein: CASSLNPGGTTEAFF
D gene: -; J gene: TRBJ1-6; V gene: TRBV5-8; CDR3 protein: CASSLNRGGGNSPLHF
D gene: TRBD2; J gene: TRBJ2-3; V gene: TRBV5-4; CDR3 protein: CASSGETSADTQYF
D gene: -; J gene: TRBJ1-2; V gene: TRBV30; CDR3 protein: CAWSVRGSRGYTF
D gene: -; J gene: TRBJ1-1; V gene: TRBV29-1; CDR3 protein: CSALGGRTEAFF
D gene: -; J gene: TRBJ2-2; V gene: TRBV6-5; CDR3 protein: CASRVFAGELFF
D gene: -; J gene: TRBJ1-1; V gene: TRBV4-1; CDR3 protein: CASSQAALEYTEAFF
D gene: -; J gene: TRBJ2-7; V gene: TRBV5-4; CDR3 protein: CASSAQGSEQYF
D gene: -; J gene: TRBJ2-5; V gene: TRBV6-4; CDR3 protein: CASSDKQNSREEQETQYF
D gene: TRBD2; J gene: TRBJ2-1; V gene: TRBV18; CDR3 protein: CASSRAASGNNEQFF
D gene: TRBD1; J gene: TRBJ2-3; V gene: TRBV5-1; CDR3 protein: CASSLGQGIGTDTQYF
D gene: -; J gene: TRBJ2-1; V gene: TRBV5-8; CDR3 protein: CASSFLQGESSYNEQFF
D gene: TRBD1; J gene: TRBJ2-5; V gene: TRBV5-1; CDR3 protein: CASSLGGQHQETQYF
D gene: TRBD1; J gene: TRBJ1-2; V gene: TRBV6-5; CDR3 protein: CASSRDRAGSAGYTF
D gene: -; J gene: TRBJ2-7; V gene: TRBV6-1; CDR3 protein: CASSELAEQYF
D gene: TRBD1; J gene: TRBJ2-3; V gene: TRBV4-1; CDR3 protein: CASSQVNRGTDTQYF
D gene: TRBD1; J gene: TRBJ1-2; V gene: TRBV6-1; CDR3 protein: CASSRQGANYGYTF
D gene: -; J gene: TRBJ1-2; V gene: TRBV9; CDR3 protein: CASTGGDRYTF
D gene: TRBD2; J gene: TRBJ2-1; V gene: TRBV27; CDR3 protein: CAISSPGIAGDSYNEQFF
D gene: TRBD1; J gene: TRBJ1-6; V gene: TRBV5-1; CDR3 protein: CASSLDEGASSPLHF
D gene: TRBD1; J gene: TRBJ2-7; V gene: TRBV6-1; CDR3 protein: CALDGDRGGMYEQYF
D gene: -; J gene: TRBJ2-1; V gene: TRBV6-6; CDR3 protein: CASSSLDRDEQFF
D gene: -; J gene: TRBJ2-5; V gene: TRBV6-5; CDR3 protein: CASIGVETQYF
D gene: TRBD2; J gene: TRBJ2-3; V gene: TRBV19; CDR3 protein: CASSGTNLRTDTQYF
D gene: -; J gene: TRBJ2-7; V gene: TRBV19; CDR3 protein: CASSTPGLLGEQYF
D gene: TRBD2; J gene: TRBJ2-4; V gene: TRBV30; CDR3 protein: CAWMSLAGGRNIQYF
D gene: TRBD1; J gene: TRBJ1-6; V gene: TRBV18; CDR3 protein: CASSGTGDNSPLHF
D gene: -; J gene: TRBJ1-1; V gene: TRBV6-1; CDR3 protein: CASTRGTEAFF
D gene: -; J gene: -; V gene: TRBV9; CDR3 protein: CASSVVGRRNTEAFF
D gene: TRBD1; J gene: TRBJ2-1; V gene: TRBV2; CDR3 protein: CASRDRTNLYLSYNEQFF
D gene: TRBD2; J gene: TRBJ2-1; V gene: TRBV25-1; CDR3 protein: CASSEDSGSLNEQFF
D gene: -; J gene: TRBJ1-5; V gene: TRBV7-6; CDR3 protein: CASSLALNQPQHF
D gene: TRBD2; J gene: TRBJ2-3; V gene: TRBV19; CDR3 protein: CASSIVGLAGGTPDTQYF
D gene: -; J gene: TRBJ2-2; V gene: TRBV11-2; CDR3 protein: CASSLDVQGGTGELFF
D gene: TRBD2; J gene: TRBJ2-1; V gene: TRBV5-1; CDR3 protein: CASSLTSGGNNEQFF
D gene: -; J gene: TRBJ1-2; V gene: TRBV6-5; CDR3 protein: CASLSVGVHGYTF
D gene: -; J gene: TRBJ1-6; V gene: TRBV5-1; CDR3 protein: CASSLVSAGSPLHF
D gene: -; J gene: TRBJ1-2; V gene: TRBV30; CDR3 protein: CAWLGRAVGYTF
D gene: -; J gene: TRBJ1-1; V gene: TRBV7-9; CDR3 protein: CASSLSEAFF
D gene: TRBD2; J gene: TRBJ2-7; V gene: TRBV5-1; CDR3 protein: CASSPGLAGEYEQYF
D gene: TRBD2; J gene: -; V gene: TRBV10-3; CDR3 protein: CAISESTGGWYEQYF
D gene: -; J gene: TRBJ2-5; V gene: TRBV6-5; CDR3 protein: CASSGATETQYF